This TCR beta chain was recorded in a study of cytomegalovirus exposure and HLA in healthy donors. The study's findings and limits: TCR beta V segments were, for the most part, productive about 87% or about 30% of the time in an earlier analysis. The authors enumerated some 160 TCR beta chains as linked to cytomegalovirus. Presence/absence analyses supposed approximately even sequencing depth among donors.

As to this clone: Its cognate antigen is unknown.

13 Jbeta primers and 60 Vbeta primers were used for the PCR. Only in-frame clones appear in the TCRdb table, and some are missing; sequencing was by immunoSEQ multiplex PCR. The table records 200,000 to 300,000 clones, about 81% of them present only once. This CDR3 comprises 11 residues. CDR1 and CDR2 from the germline V gene are SQVTM and ANQGSEA. The germline V and J ends were trimmed by 5 bases and 6 bases, with 8 bases remaining between them. Healthy people donating bone marrow made up the donors. This clonotype was obtained from a woman aged 40 to 50 in good health and CMV-seropositive. This chain links TRBV29-1 with TRBJ2-1; no clear D gene. The sample comprised PBMCs. The CDR3 is CSVWLPNEQFF. Written as DNA, the CDR3 is TGCAGCGTTTGGCTGCCCAATGAGCAGTTCTTC.